The rows below give T cell receptor beta chains drawn from one sample of a study of blood T cell repertoires in COVID-19. TCRdb's copy holds only in-frame clones and misses some; the assay was immunoSEQ multiplex PCR. The sample includes approximately 170,000 clones, less than 85% of them seen just once. Sequencing was done on a sample of peripheral blood. The source of these receptors is a woman older than 75 with acute or convalescent COVID-19. Both conserved end residues are part of each CDR3. Each record gives: D gene, V gene, J gene, CDR3 DNA, CDR3 protein. The D gene is left open where the match is weak.

NA	TRBV6-1	TRBJ1-4	TGTGCCAGCAGTGAAGGGGAGGCCCAGGGTGGAAAACTGTTTTTT	CASSEGEAQGGKLFF
TRBD1	TRBV5-1	TRBJ2-1	TGCGCCAGCAGCTTGCTGGGACAGACCACGTACAATGAGCAGTTCTTC	CASSLLGQTTYNEQFF
TRBD1	TRBV29-1	TRBJ1-1	TGCAGCGTTGAGGGACAGGAGAACACTGAAGCTTTCTTT	CSVEGQENTEAFF
TRBD1	TRBV7-2	TRBJ2-3	TGTGCCAGCAGCTTATCCCTTACAGGGGACGGGGATACGCAGTATTTT	CASSLSLTGDGDTQYF
TRBD1	TRBV7-2	TRBJ2-3	TGTGCCAGCAGCTTACAGCCCGGGACAGGAGATACGCAGTATTTT	CASSLQPGTGDTQYF
TRBD1	TRBV14	TRBJ1-1	TGTGCCAGCACCTTAGGAGAGGGGGCGCAGGCTTTCTTT	CASTLGEGAQAFF
NA	TRBV5-4	TRBJ2-5	TGTGCCAGCAGCGGAGGAGTGAGGGGGCAAGAGACCCAGTACTTC	CASSGGVRGQETQYF
NA	TRBV3-1/TRBV3-2	TRBJ2-7	TGTGCCAGCAGCCAAGGGGCACGGCGGGAGTACTTC	CASSQGARREYF
TRBD1	TRBV28	TRBJ1-5	TGTGCCAGCAGTCGACCGGACAGGGCCGGACAGCCCCAGCATTTT	CASSRPDRAGQPQHF
NA	TRBV3-1/TRBV3-2	TRBJ2-1	TGTGCCAGCAGCCAAGGAGGGCCCTACGCCGAGTTCTTC	CASSQGGPYAEFF
TRBD1	TRBV2	TRBJ2-3	TGTGCCAGCAGTACGACAGGGGATACGCAGTATTTT	CASSTTGDTQYF
NA	TRBV30	TRBJ2-3	TGTGCCTGGAGTCCCGGGAGTAAAACAGATACGCAGTATTTT	CAWSPGSKTDTQYF